This record looks at one T cell receptor beta chain sequence and its context. CDR3 size: 15 residues. The germline gives CDR1 DFQATT, CDR2 SNEGSKA (reference sequence). Trimming removed 6 bases from V and 3 bases from J; junction bases left unmatched: 8. This entry is derived from a study of blood T cells in healthy people across ages. A second about 7 to 12 cycle PCR used barcoded and J-beta primers. TCRdb used MiXCR to reprocess the 5' RACE reads, holding one entry per CDR3 protein. The table has 600,000 or so distinct CDR3 sequences, around a fifth seen once. A minimum of 5 micrograms of total RNA was extracted per sample.

Sample: blood. J is TRBJ2-3 and V is TRBV20-1; 11 bases agree with TRBD2. This TCR derives from a man aged 70-80 years in good health. In DNA form, the CDR3 reads TGCAGTGCACCCGCTAGCGGGAGGCCAACAGATACGCAGTATTTT. It yields the protein CSAPASGRPTDTQYF.